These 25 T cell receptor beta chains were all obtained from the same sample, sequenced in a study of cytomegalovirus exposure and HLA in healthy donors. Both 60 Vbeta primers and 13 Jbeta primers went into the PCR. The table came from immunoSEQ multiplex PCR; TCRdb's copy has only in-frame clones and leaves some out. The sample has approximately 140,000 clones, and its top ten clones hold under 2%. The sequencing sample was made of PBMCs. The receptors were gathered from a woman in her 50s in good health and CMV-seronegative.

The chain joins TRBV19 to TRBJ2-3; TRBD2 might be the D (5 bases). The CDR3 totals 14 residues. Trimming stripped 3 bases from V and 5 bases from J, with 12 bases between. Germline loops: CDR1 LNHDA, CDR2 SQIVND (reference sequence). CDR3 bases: TGTGCCAGTAGTATGGAGGAGTCCGGAGATACGCAGTATTTT. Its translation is CASSMEESGDTQYF. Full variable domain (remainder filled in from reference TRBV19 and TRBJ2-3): DGGITQSPKYLFRKEGQNVTLSCEQNLNHDAMYWYRQDPGQGLRLIYYSQIVNDFQKGDIAEGYSVSREKKESFPLTVTSAQKNPTAFYLCASSMEESGDTQYFGPGTRLTVL.

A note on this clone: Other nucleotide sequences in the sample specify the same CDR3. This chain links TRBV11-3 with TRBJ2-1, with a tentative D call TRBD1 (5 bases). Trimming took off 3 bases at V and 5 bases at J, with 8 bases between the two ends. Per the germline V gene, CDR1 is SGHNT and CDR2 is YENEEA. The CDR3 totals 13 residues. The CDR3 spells CASSLGRNNEQFF. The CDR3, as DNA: TGTGCCAGCAGCTTGGGGCGGAACAATGAGCAGTTCTTC.

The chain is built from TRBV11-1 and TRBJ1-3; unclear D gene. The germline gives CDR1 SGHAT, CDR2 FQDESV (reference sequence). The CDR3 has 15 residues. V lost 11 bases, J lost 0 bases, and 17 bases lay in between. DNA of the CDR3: TGTGCCGTCGCAAGCGGCCTTGGCTCTGGAAACACCATATATTTT. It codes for CAVASGLGSGNTIYF.

CDR3 in amino acids: CASSIRDYYGYTF. CDR3 nucleotides: TGTGCCAGCTCAATTAGGGACTACTATGGCTACACCTTC. The rearrangement uses TRBV18 and TRBJ1-2, with a possible D match to TRBD1 (5 bases). The V end was cut by 5 bases, the J end by 3 bases, with 10 bases between. Germline loops: CDR1 KGHSH, CDR2 LQKENI. This CDR3 is built from 13 residues.

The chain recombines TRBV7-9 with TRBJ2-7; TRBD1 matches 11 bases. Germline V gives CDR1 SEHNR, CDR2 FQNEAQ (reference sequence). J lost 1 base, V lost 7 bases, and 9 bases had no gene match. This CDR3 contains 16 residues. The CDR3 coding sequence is TGTGCCAGCAACCACGACGGACAGGGGGCTTCCTACGAGCAGTACTTC. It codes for CASNHDGQGASYEQYF.

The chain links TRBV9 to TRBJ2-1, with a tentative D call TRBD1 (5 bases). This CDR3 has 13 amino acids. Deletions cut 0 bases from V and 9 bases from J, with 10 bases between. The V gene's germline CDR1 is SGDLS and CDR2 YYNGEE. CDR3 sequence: CASSVVTVGEQFF. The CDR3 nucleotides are TGTGCCAGCAGCGTAGTGACAGTCGGTGAGCAGTTCTTC.

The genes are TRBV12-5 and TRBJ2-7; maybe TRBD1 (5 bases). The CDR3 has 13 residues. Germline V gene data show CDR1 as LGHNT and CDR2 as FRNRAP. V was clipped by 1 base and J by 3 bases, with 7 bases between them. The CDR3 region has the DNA TGTGCTAGTGGTTTGGGACAGAGCTACGAGCAGTACTTC. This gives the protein CASGLGQSYEQYF.

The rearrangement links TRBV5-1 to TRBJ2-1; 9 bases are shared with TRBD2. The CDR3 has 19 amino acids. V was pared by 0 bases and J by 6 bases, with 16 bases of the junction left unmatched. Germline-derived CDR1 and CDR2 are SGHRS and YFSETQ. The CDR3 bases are TGCGCCAGCAGCTTGGTTCCCCTGGCTAGCGGGGCGGCGCGCAATGAGCAGTTCTTC. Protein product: CASSLVPLASGAARNEQFF.

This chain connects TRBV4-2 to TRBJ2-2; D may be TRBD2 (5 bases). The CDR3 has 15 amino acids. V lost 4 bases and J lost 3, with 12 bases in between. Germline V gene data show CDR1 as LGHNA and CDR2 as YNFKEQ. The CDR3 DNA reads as TGTGCCAGCAGCCTAGGACTGGGAGACACCGGGGAGCTGTTTTTT. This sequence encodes CASSLGLGDTGELFF.

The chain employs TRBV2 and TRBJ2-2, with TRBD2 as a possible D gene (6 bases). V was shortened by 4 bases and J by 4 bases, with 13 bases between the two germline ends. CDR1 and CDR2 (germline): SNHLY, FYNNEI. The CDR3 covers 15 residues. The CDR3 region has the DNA TGTGCCAGCAGTGTGTGGACGGGAGCCACCGGGGAGCTGTTTTTT. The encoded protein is CASSVWTGATGELFF.

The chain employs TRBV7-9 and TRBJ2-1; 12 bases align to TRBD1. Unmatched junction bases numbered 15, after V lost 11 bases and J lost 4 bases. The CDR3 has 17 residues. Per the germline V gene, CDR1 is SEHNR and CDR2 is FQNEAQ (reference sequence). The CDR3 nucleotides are TGTGCCTTAGAAGGGACAGGGGGCGGAGGGACATACAATGAGCAGTTCTTC. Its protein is CALEGTGGGGTYNEQFF.

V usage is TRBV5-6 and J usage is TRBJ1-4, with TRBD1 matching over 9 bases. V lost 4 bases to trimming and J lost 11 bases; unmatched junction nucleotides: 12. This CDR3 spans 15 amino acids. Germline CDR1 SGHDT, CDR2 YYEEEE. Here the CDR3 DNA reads TGTGCCAGCAGCCCTGGACAGGGGCGGATTAGGAAACTGTTTTTT. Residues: CASSPGQGRIRKLFF.

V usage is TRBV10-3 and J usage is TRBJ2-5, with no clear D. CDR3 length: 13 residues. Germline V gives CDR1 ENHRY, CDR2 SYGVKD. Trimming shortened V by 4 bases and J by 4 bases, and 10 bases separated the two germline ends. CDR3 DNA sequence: TGTGCCATCAGTGGGAGCCTAGGAGAGACCCAGTACTTC. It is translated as CAISGSLGETQYF.

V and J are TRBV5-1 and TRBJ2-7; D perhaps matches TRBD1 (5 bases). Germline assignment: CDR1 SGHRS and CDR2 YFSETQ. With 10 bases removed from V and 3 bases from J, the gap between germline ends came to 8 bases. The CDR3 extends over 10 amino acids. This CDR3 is CAVRVYEQYF. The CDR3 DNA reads TGCGCCGTCAGGGTCTACGAGCAGTACTTC. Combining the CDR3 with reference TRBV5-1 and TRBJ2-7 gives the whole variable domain KAGVTQTPRYLIKTRGQQVTLSCSPISGHRSVSWYQQTPGQGLQFLFEYFSETQRNKGNFPGRFSGRQFSNSRSEMNVSTLELGDSALYLCAVRVYEQYFGPGTRLTVT.

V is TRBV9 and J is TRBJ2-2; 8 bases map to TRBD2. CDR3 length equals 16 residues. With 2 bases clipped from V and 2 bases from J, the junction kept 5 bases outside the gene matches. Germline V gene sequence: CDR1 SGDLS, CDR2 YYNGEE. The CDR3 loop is CASSVVSGRNTGELFF. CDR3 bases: TGTGCCAGCAGCGTTGTAAGCGGGAGAAACACCGGGGAGCTGTTTTTT.

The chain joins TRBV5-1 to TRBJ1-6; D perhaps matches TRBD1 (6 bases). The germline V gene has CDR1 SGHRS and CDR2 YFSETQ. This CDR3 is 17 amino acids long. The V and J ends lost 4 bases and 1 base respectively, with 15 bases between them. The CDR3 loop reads CASSTSQGRSYNSPLHF. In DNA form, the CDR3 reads TGCGCCAGCAGCACCTCACAGGGACGGTCCTATAATTCACCCCTCCACTTT.

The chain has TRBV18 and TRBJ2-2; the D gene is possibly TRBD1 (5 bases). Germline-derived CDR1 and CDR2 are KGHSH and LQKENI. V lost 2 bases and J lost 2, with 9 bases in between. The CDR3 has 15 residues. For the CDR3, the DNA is TGTGCCAGCTCACCAGTCAGGGTCAACACCGGGGAGCTGTTTTTT. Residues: CASSPVRVNTGELFF. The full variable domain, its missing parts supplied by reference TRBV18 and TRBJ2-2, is NAGVMQNPRHLVRRRGQEARLRCSPMKGHSHVYWYRQLPEEGLKFMVYLQKENIIDESGMPKERFSAEFPKEGPSILRIQQVVRGDSAAYFCASSPVRVNTGELFFGEGSRLTVL.

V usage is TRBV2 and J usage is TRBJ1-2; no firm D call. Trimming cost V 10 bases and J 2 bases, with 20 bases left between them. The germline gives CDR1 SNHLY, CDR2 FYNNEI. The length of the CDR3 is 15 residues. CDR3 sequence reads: CATNSGRRVNYGYTF. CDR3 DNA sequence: TGTGCCACCAACAGCGGCCGGAGGGTAAACTATGGCTACACCTTC.

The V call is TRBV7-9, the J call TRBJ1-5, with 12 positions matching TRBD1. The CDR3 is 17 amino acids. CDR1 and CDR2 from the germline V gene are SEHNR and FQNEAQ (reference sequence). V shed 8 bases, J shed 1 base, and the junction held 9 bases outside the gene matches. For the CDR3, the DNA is TGTGCCAGCGCTAGGGACAGGGGGCGCAGGAGCAATCAGCCCCAGCATTTT. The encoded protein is CASARDRGRRSNQPQHF.

CDR3 in amino acids: CASSLEGDSYEQYF. Here the CDR3 DNA reads TGTGCCAGCAGCTTGGAAGGGGACTCCTACGAGCAGTACTTC. The V call is TRBV7-9, the J call TRBJ2-7; perhaps TRBD1 as D (5 bases). The CDR3 totals 14 residues. V lost 3 bases to trimming and J lost 0 bases, with 9 bases between them. CDR1 is SEHNR and CDR2 is FQNEAQ in the germline V gene (reference sequence). Looking up the rest from reference TRBV7-9 and TRBJ2-7 gives the full variable domain: DTGVSQNPRHKITKRGQNVTFRCDPISEHNRLYWYRQTLGQGPEFLTYFQNEAQLEKSRLLSDRFSAERPKGSFSTLEIQRTEQGDSAMYLCASSLEGDSYEQYFGPGTRLTVT.

The CDR3 nucleotides read TGCGCCAGCAGCGACGGACTAGCGGGGGGGCCGAGAAAAGAGACCCAGTACTTC. It yields the protein CASSDGLAGGPRKETQYF. The chain recombines TRBV5-1 with TRBJ2-5, with 15 bases lining up with TRBD2. The CDR3 spans 18 residues. Trimming took 4 bases from V and 3 from J; bases not matched to a gene: 10. Germline-derived CDR1 and CDR2 are SGHRS and YFSETQ. Full variable domain (rest looked up from reference TRBV5-1 and TRBJ2-5): KAGVTQTPRYLIKTRGQQVTLSCSPISGHRSVSWYQQTPGQGLQFLFEYFSETQRNKGNFPGRFSGRQFSNSRSEMNVSTLELGDSALYLCASSDGLAGGPRKETQYFGPGTRLLVL.

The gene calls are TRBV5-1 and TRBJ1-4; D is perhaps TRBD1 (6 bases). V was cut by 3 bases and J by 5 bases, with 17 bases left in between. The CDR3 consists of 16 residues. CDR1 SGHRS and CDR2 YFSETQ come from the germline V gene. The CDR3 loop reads CASSSATLGTNEKLFF. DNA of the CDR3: TGCGCCAGCAGCTCAGCCACCCTAGGGACAAATGAAAAACTGTTTTTT.

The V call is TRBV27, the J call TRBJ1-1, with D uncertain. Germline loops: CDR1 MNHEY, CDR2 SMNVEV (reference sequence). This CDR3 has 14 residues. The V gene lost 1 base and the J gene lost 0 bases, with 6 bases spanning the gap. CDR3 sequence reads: CASSLYSLNTEAFF. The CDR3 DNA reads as TGTGCCAGCAGTTTATATAGCCTGAACACTGAAGCTTTCTTT.

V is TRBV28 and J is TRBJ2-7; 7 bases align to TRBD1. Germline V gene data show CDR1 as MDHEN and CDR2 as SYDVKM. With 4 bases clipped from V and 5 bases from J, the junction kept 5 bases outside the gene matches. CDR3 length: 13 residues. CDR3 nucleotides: TGTGCCAGCAGTTCGCCTGACAGGGACGAGCAGTACTTC. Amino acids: CASSSPDRDEQYF.

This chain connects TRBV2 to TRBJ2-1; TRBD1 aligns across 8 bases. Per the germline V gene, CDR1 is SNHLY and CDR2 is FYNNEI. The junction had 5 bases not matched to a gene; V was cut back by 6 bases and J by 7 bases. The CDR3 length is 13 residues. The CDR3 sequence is CASRGTGLNEQFF. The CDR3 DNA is TGTGCCAGCAGGGGGACAGGACTAAATGAGCAGTTCTTC. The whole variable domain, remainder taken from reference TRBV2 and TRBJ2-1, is EPEVTQTPSHQVTQMGQEVILRCVPISNHLYFYWYRQILGQKVEFLVSFYNNEISEKSEIFDDQFSVERPDGSNFTLKIRSTKLEDSAMYFCASRGTGLNEQFFGPGTRLTVL.